The entry that follows covers one TCR beta chain sequence. Its antigen is still unknown. Trimming shortened V by 6 bases and J by 0 bases, and 19 bases separated the two germline ends. Germline V gene sequence: CDR1 MNHEY, CDR2 SMNVEV (reference sequence). The CDR3 loop spans 17 amino acids. This sample is part of a study of OX40 agonist ivuxolimab in advanced cancers. Study overall: The study gave patients intravenous ivuxolimab at 0.01 to 10 mg/kg every 2 weeks. Patients treated during dose escalation were battling hepatocellular carcinoma, melanoma, renal cell or head and neck cancer. Study conclusions and caveats: Nonresponders included some who also had low normalized T-cell clonal expansion.

The data were produced by immunoSEQ multiplex PCR, yet TCRdb's version contains in-frame clones alone and is incomplete. The table records tens of thousands of clones, over 75% of them present only once. Prior autoimmune disease or systemic immunosuppression barred patients. The sequencing here drew on CD4+ or CD8+ T cells sorted from blood, taken in a trial of the OX40 agonist ivuxolimab. The clonotype was recovered from an adult with an advanced solid tumor such as melanoma, head and neck, liver or kidney cancer. The genes are TRBV27 and TRBJ2-3; D might be TRBD1 (5 bases). The CDR3 sequence: CASSRRTGHPSTDTQYF. The CDR3 bases are TGTGCCAGCAGCCGCCGAACAGGACATCCTAGCACAGATACGCAGTATTTT.